This T cell receptor (beta chain) came from a study of blood T cell repertoires in COVID-19. Study details: Some COVID-19 samples were acute and others convalescent; all came from the United States, Italy and Spain. PBMCs, B-cell-depleted T cells, or T cells were the source of the cDNA or gDNA that made up the material.

Original methodology: Cell counts per sample came from amplifying reference gene primers. TCRdb keeps only in-frame clones here, not all; method: immunoSEQ multiplex PCR. Clone size and V and J calls were adopted from that table, with D and trimming inferred from the DNA. In the table there are some 80,000 clones, approximately 82% of which are singletons. This CDR3 region has 14 residues. Trimming shortened V by 1 base and J by 4 bases, and 10 bases separated the two germline ends. Germline loops: CDR1 SGHVS, CDR2 FQNEAQ. V is TRBV7-8 and J is TRBJ1-1; D is uncertain. This TCR derives from a woman in her sixties or seventies with acute or convalescent COVID-19. The sequencing sample was made of peripheral blood. The CDR3 nucleotides read TGTGCCAGCAGCTTAGTTCCGGGAACCACTGAAGCTTTCTTT. The encoded protein is CASSLVPGTTEAFF.